The clone carrying this TCR beta chain came up a few times. Profiled with immunoSEQ multiplex PCR; TCRdb holds only in-frame clones, not every one. This sample has tens of thousands of clones, with approximately 94% found just once. This entry comes from a study of technical replicates of blood from four donors. The sequenced sample was T cells isolated from PBMCs. This receptor was taken from a human donor in good health.

Here the CDR3 DNA reads TGTGCCAGCAGCTTGAAGGAGGGCCGGACTGAAGCTTTCTTT. Its translation: CASSLKEGRTEAFF. The chain links TRBV5-4 to TRBJ1-1; no reliable D call. The CDR3 runs 14 residues. The V end lost 1 base, the J end lost 5 bases, and 12 bases lay between the germline ends. Germline V gives CDR1 SGHNT, CDR2 YYREEE (reference sequence).